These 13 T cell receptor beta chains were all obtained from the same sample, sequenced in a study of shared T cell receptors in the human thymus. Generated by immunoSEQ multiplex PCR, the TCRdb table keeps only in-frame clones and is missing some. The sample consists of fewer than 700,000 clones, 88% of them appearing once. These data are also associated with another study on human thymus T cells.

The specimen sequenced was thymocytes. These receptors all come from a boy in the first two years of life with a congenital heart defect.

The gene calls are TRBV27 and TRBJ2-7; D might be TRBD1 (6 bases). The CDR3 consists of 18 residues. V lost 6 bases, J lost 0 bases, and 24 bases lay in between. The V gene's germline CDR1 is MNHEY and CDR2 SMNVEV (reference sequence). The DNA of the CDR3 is TGTGCCAGCAGAATGTACCCCCCGGACAGATCGATCTCCTACGAGCAGTACTTC. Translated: CASRMYPPDRSISYEQYF.

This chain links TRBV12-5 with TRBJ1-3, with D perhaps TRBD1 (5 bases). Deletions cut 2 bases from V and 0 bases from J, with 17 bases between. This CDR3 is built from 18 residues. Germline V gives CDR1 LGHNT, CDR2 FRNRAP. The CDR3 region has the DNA TGTGCTAGTGGTTTGTTAAGCGACCACAGGTACTCTGGAAACACCATATATTTT. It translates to CASGLLSDHRYSGNTIYF.

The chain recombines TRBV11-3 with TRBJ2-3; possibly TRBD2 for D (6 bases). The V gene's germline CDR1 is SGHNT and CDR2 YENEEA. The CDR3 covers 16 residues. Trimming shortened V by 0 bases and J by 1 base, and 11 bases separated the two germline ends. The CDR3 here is CASSLDRVAGTDTQYF. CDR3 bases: TGTGCCAGCAGCTTAGATCGGGTAGCGGGCACAGATACGCAGTATTTT.

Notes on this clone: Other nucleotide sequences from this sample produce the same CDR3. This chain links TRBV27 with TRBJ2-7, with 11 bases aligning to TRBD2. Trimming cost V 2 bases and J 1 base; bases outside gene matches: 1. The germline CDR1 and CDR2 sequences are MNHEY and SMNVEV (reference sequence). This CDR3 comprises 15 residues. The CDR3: CASSLGTSGSYEQYF. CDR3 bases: TGTGCCAGCAGTTTAGGGACTAGCGGTTCCTACGAGCAGTACTTC.

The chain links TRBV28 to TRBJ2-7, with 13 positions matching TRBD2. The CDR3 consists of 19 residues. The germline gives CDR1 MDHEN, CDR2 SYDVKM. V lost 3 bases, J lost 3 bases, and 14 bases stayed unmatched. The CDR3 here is CASSFLGGLAGKKNYEQYF. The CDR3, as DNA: TGTGCCAGCAGTTTTCTCGGGGGACTAGCGGGAAAGAAAAACTACGAGCAGTACTTC. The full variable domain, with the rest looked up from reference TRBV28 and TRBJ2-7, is DVKVTQSSRYLVKRTGEKVFLECVQDMDHENMFWYRQDPGLGLRLIYFSYDVKMKEKGDIPEGYSVSREKKERFSLILESASTNQTSMYLCASSFLGGLAGKKNYEQYFGPGTRLTVT.

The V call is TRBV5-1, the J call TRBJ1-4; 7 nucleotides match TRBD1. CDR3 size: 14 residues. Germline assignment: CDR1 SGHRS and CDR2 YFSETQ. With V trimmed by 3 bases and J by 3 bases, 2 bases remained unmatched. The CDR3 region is CASSWTGPNEKLFF. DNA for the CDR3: TGCGCCAGCAGCTGGACAGGCCCTAATGAAAAACTGTTTTTT.

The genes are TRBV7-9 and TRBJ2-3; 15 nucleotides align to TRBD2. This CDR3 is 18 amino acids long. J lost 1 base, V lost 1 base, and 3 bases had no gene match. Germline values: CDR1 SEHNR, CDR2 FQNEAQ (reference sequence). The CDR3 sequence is CASSLGTSGREGTDTQYF. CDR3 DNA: TGTGCCAGCAGCTTAGGGACTAGCGGGAGGGAGGGCACAGATACGCAGTATTTT.

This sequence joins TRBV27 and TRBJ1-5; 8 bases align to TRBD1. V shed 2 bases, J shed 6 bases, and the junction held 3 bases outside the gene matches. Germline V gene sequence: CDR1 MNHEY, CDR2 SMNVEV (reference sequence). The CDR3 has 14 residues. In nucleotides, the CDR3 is TGTGCCAGCAGTTTAGGGACAGGAATTCAGCCCCAGCATTTT. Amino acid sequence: CASSLGTGIQPQHF.

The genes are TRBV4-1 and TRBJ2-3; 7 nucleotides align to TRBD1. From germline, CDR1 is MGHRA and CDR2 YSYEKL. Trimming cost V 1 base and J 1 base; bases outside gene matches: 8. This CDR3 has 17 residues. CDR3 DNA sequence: TGCGCCAGCAGCCAAGCCCACAGGGGAGAGGGCACAGATACGCAGTATTTT. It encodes CASSQAHRGEGTDTQYF.

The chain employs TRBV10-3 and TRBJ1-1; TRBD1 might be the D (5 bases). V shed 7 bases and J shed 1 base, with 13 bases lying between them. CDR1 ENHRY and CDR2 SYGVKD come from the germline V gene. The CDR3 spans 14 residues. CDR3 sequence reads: CAINPEGENTEAFF. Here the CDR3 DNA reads TGTGCCATCAACCCCGAAGGGGAGAACACTGAAGCTTTCTTT.

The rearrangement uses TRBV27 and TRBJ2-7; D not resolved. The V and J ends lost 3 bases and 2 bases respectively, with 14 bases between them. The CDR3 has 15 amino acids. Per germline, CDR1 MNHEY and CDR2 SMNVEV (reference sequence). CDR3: CASSFRGSATYEQYF. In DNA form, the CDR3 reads TGTGCCAGCAGTTTTAGAGGCAGCGCTACCTACGAGCAGTACTTC.

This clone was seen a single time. CDR3 in DNA: TGTGCCAGCAGCTTAGCCCCGACACTCACCCTCTCTGGGGCCAACGTCCTGACTTTC. This translates into CASSLAPTLTLSGANVLTF. The chain recombines TRBV7-2 with TRBJ2-6; D unresolved. Per germline, CDR1 SGHTA and CDR2 FQGNSA. The CDR3 spans 19 residues. Trimming left V 0 bases short and J 0 bases short, with 15 bases between.

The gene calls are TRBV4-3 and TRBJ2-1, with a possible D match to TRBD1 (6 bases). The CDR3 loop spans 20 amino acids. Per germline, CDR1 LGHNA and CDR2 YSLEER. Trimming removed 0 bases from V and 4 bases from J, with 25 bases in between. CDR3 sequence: CASSQEGEGGNPQLYNEQFF. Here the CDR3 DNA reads TGCGCCAGCAGCCAAGAGGGGGAAGGGGGAAACCCCCAATTATACAATGAGCAGTTCTTC.